The source of this T cell receptor beta chain is a study of a mutant IDH1 vaccine in newly diagnosed glioma. Study as a whole: The earlier regimen, radiotherapy, temozolomide, or both, was most often both.

Repertoires were generated with immunoSEQ multiplex PCR, while TCRdb's copy carries only in-frame clones and drops some. Altogether about 65,000 clones are present, roughly 84% being singletons, with the ten largest covering roughly 4%. Regarding this clone: Its antigen is unidentified.

The CDR3 runs 15 residues. CDR1 is MNHNS and CDR2 is SASEGT in the germline V gene. Trimming pared 3 bases from V and 7 bases from J, leaving 16 bases between. The sample's time point: week 23, last vaccination. Doses consisted of 300 ug of mutant IDH1 20-mer peptide each, paired with topical imiquimod. The input for sequencing was PBMCs, taken from a glioma patient whose treatment included an IDH1 peptide vaccine. This receptor was obtained from a man younger than 40 with glioma. J is TRBJ1-5 and V is TRBV6-1; D perhaps matches TRBD1 (5 bases). The CDR3 sequence is CASSEGQGWEQPQHF. In nucleotides, the CDR3 is TGTGCCAGCAGTGAGGGGCAGGGCTGGGAACAGCCCCAGCATTTT.